The sequence of this TCR beta chain was determined in a study of read filtering for tumor transcriptome and immune sequencing. Study summary: Per sample, TCR-region reads ranged about 4.05 to 11 million by IR-seq, roughly 80 to 1273 by RNA-seq.

The CDR3 runs to 14 residues. The germline gives CDR1 ENHRY, CDR2 SYGVKD. V lost 7 bases, J lost 3 bases, and 10 bases lay in between. The library was built from 400 ng RNA with molecular barcoded adaptors for alpha/delta and beta/gamma chains. TCRdb independently ran MiXCR on the reads; one entry per CDR3 protein. The table has about 28,000 distinct CDR3 sequences, approximately 15% seen once. Overall study findings and caveats: RNA-seq captured clonotypes less deeply and reliably than IR-seq.

This clonotype was recorded many times. What it binds is unknown. Sampling of bone marrow took place during active disease in every patient. The sequence was obtained from a donor aged 40 or over with multiple myeloma. The chain employs TRBV10-3 and TRBJ2-6; D possibly matches TRBD1 or TRBD2 (6 bases each). The sample comprised a population of CD138-negative cells sorted from bone marrow. CDR3 sequence: CAIKGGFGANVLTF. The CDR3, as DNA: TGTGCCATCAAGGGGGGCTTTGGGGCCAACGTCCTGACTTTC.